The 26 T cell receptor beta chains below were found in one sample sequenced in a study of blood T cell repertoires in COVID-19. This table comes from immunoSEQ multiplex PCR, and its TCRdb copy is limited to in-frame clones, with some not included. The sample carries 290,000 or so clones, about nine tenths recorded once. What was sequenced was peripheral blood. These receptors were collected from a man between 18 and 29 years old with active or convalescent COVID-19.

The V call is TRBV19, the J call TRBJ1-5; tentatively, D is TRBD1 (6 bases). CDR3 length: 14 residues. V was trimmed by 5 bases and J by 0 bases, leaving 8 bases between them. The germline V gene encodes CDR1 LNHDA and CDR2 SQIVND (reference sequence). The CDR3 DNA reads as TGTGCCAGTAGTGACAGGTATAGCAATCAGCCCCAGCATTTT. The encoded protein is CASSDRYSNQPQHF.

The genes are TRBV7-8 and TRBJ2-1, with TRBD2 matching 9 bases. This CDR3 spans 16 amino acids. Germline V gene lookup returns CDR1 SGHVS and CDR2 FQNEAQ. J was trimmed by 4 bases and V by 2 bases; bases with no gene match: 6. CDR3 loop: CASSLSSSGTYNEQFF. The DNA for the CDR3 is TGTGCCAGCAGCTTATCGTCTAGCGGGACTTACAATGAGCAGTTCTTC.

V gene TRBV28 combines with J gene TRBJ2-7, with D possibly TRBD1 on 5 matching bases. V lost 7 bases, J lost 2 bases, and 9 bases lay in between. The CDR3 length is 12 residues. Germline V gene data show CDR1 as MDHEN and CDR2 as SYDVKM. The CDR3 DNA is TGTGCCAGCATAAGCAGGGCCTACGAGCAGTACTTC. It specifies CASISRAYEQYF.

J is TRBJ1-3 and V is TRBV5-5; 9 positions agree with TRBD1. Germline V gives CDR1 SGHKS, CDR2 YYEKEE (reference sequence). The CDR3 covers 16 residues. The J segment lost 2 bases and the V segment lost 5 bases, leaving 8 bases of the junction unmatched. The CDR3 DNA sequence: TGTGCCAGCAGTGCCACCTGGACAGGGGCTGGAAACACCATATATTTT. Its translation is CASSATWTGAGNTIYF.

The rearrangement joins TRBV19 to TRBJ2-5; perhaps TRBD2 as D (6 bases). This CDR3 region has 12 residues. Germline V gene data show CDR1 as LNHDA and CDR2 as SQIVND (reference sequence). Trimming shortened V by 9 bases and J by 5 bases, and 13 bases separated the two germline ends. The CDR3 spells CARRDWNETQYF. CDR3 sequence (DNA): TGTGCCAGACGGGACTGGAATGAGACCCAGTACTTC. Variable domain in full (rest from reference TRBV19 and TRBJ2-5): DGGITQSPKYLFRKEGQNVTLSCEQNLNHDAMYWYRQDPGQGLRLIYYSQIVNDFQKGDIAEGYSVSREKKESFPLTVTSAQKNPTAFYLCARRDWNETQYFGPGTRLLVL.

The gene calls are TRBV5-6 and TRBJ2-2; 8 nucleotides agree with TRBD2. CDR1 is SGHDT, CDR2 YYEEEE, per germline. The ends lost 6 bases at V and 6 bases at J; junction bases unmatched: 7. The length of the CDR3 is 14 residues. CDR3 protein: CASTLWTSPGELFF. Here the CDR3 DNA reads TGTGCCAGCACCTTATGGACTAGCCCCGGGGAGCTGTTTTTT. The variable domain in full, completed from reference TRBV5-6 and TRBJ2-2, reads DAGVTQSPTHLIKTRGQQVTLRCSPKSGHDTVSWYQQALGQGPQFIFQYYEEEERQRGNFPDRFSGHQFPNYSSELNVNALLLGDSALYLCASTLWTSPGELFFGEGSRLTVL.

V usage is TRBV6-6 and J usage is TRBJ2-2, with D unresolved. There are 14 residues in the CDR3. Germline V lookup: CDR1 MNHNY, CDR2 SVGAGI (reference sequence). Trimming left V 2 bases short and J 1 base short, with 5 bases between. CDR3 sequence: CASSYLLNTGELFF. DNA of the CDR3: TGTGCCAGCAGTTACCTATTGAACACCGGGGAGCTGTTTTTT.

This chain uses TRBV18 with TRBJ1-5; 9 bases match TRBD1. Germline assignment: CDR1 KGHSH and CDR2 LQKENI. V lost 2 bases and J lost 2; bases outside the gene matches: 7. The CDR3 consists of 17 residues. CDR3 region: CASSPGTGSFGNQPQHF. CDR3 coding DNA: TGTGCCAGCTCACCAGGGACAGGGAGTTTTGGCAATCAGCCCCAGCATTTT.

The chain links TRBV4-1 to TRBJ2-3; 7 positions match TRBD2. The CDR3 loop spans 18 amino acids. V lost 0 bases and J lost 4; bases outside the gene matches: 13. CDR1 is MGHRA, CDR2 YSYEKL, per germline. The CDR3 DNA follows: TGCGCCAGCAGCCAAGATAATGAGGGACTATACTCCCCAGATACGCAGTATTTT. It yields the protein CASSQDNEGLYSPDTQYF.

This clone was found a few times. The chain carries TRBV4-2 and TRBJ1-1; D unresolved. CDR3 size: 15 residues. The germline V and J ends were trimmed by 1 base and 7 bases, with 16 bases remaining between them. The germline gives CDR1 LGHNA, CDR2 YNFKEQ. The chain's CDR3 is CASSQVLSSTIEAFF. The CDR3 bases are TGTGCCAGCAGCCAAGTTCTCAGTTCAACAATTGAAGCTTTCTTT.

The rearrangement joins TRBV19 to TRBJ2-1; D is possibly TRBD2 (6 bases). CDR1 and CDR2 (germline): LNHDA, SQIVND (reference sequence). Trimming removed 0 bases from V and 5 bases from J, with 23 bases in between. This CDR3 comprises 19 residues. The CDR3 coding sequence is TGTGCCAGTAGTATAGATCTTAGGAGGGTAGAGAATCCTAACAATGAGCAGTTCTTC. Translation: CASSIDLRRVENPNNEQFF.

The rearrangement joins TRBV7-6 to TRBJ1-4, with 9 nucleotides matching TRBD1. With 1 base clipped from V and 6 bases from J, the junction kept 6 bases outside the gene matches. Germline CDR1 is SGHVS and CDR2 is FNYEAQ. The CDR3 consists of 16 residues. CDR3 coding DNA: TGTGCCAGCAGCTTAGACACAGGGGGCCTGGATGAAAAACTGTTTTTT. Translated, it gives CASSLDTGGLDEKLFF.

The chain is built from TRBV5-1 and TRBJ2-7, with 10 bases lining up with TRBD2. The V gene's germline CDR1 is SGHRS and CDR2 YFSETQ. V lost 0 bases and J lost 4; bases outside the gene matches: 7. This CDR3 spans 16 amino acids. CDR3 bases: TGCGCCAGCAGCTTGGACCCTAGCGGGGGCTTTTACGAGCAGTACTTC. Its protein is CASSLDPSGGFYEQYF.

The chain uses TRBV2 and TRBJ2-7; possible D gene TRBD1, 6 bases. V was trimmed by 6 bases and J by 2 bases, leaving 14 bases between them. CDR1 and CDR2 from the germline V gene are SNHLY and FYNNEI. This CDR3 is 14 amino acids long. The CDR3 loop reads CASRGVGGAYEQYF. Here the CDR3 DNA reads TGTGCCAGCAGAGGGGTAGGGGGTGCCTACGAGCAGTACTTC.

This rearrangement joins TRBV4-1 to TRBJ2-3; 12 bases fit TRBD2. CDR1 and CDR2 (germline): MGHRA, YSYEKL. Trimming took 4 bases from V and 4 from J; bases not matched to a gene: 12. This CDR3 spans 18 amino acids. The CDR3 sequence: CASSPTPGTSGWADTQYF. The CDR3 DNA reads TGCGCCAGCAGCCCTACCCCCGGGACTAGCGGGTGGGCAGATACGCAGTATTTT.

J is TRBJ2-7 and V is TRBV28, with 7 bases aligning to TRBD1. V shed 4 bases and J 1 base; nucleotides not matched to a gene: 10. This CDR3 is 16 amino acids long. Germline CDR1 is MDHEN and CDR2 is SYDVKM. The CDR3, as DNA: TGTGCCAGCAGTTCTTCCGGGACAGCCACTTCCTACGAGCAGTACTTC. Its translation: CASSSSGTATSYEQYF.

The gene calls are TRBV12-3 or TRBV12-4 and TRBJ2-7, with 7 bases matching TRBD2. CDR3 length: 13 amino acids. J lost 2 bases, V lost 5 bases, and 3 bases had no gene match. CDR3 nucleotides: TGTGCCAGCAGTCCCCGGGAGGCCTACGAGCAGTACTTC. Translation gives CASSPREAYEQYF.

V gene TRBV6-6 combines with J gene TRBJ1-5; D unclear. CDR1 and CDR2 (germline): MNHNY, SVGAGI (reference sequence). The length of the CDR3 is 12 residues. Between the trimmed V and J ends, which lost 6 bases and 3 bases, there was a span of 6 bases. The CDR3 bases are TGTGCCAGCAGCCCTATCAATCAGCCCCAGCATTTT. Protein: CASSPINQPQHF.

Details on this clone: This specimen includes other DNA sequences encoding the same CDR3. This chain joins TRBV9 and TRBJ2-3; D may be TRBD2 (6 bases). V gave up 0 bases and J gave up 4 bases, with 9 bases separating them. The CDR3 is 14 amino acids. The germline CDR1 and CDR2 sequences are SGDLS and YYNGEE. Here the CDR3 DNA reads TGTGCCAGCAGCGTAGCGGGGGTGGCAGATACGCAGTATTTT. It is translated as CASSVAGVADTQYF.

This chain joins TRBV4-1 and TRBJ2-1, with 7 bases identical to TRBD2. V was clipped by 3 bases and J by 6 bases; unmatched bases: 14. This CDR3 is built from 17 residues. Germline-derived CDR1 and CDR2 are MGHRA and YSYEKL. CDR3 nucleotides: TGCGCCAGCAGCCATCCAAAGTCCGGGACTACCCTCAATGAGCAGTTCTTC. This translates into CASSHPKSGTTLNEQFF.

The genes are TRBV5-1 and TRBJ2-5; a weak D match, TRBD2 (5 bases). Trimming stripped 0 bases from V and 7 bases from J, with 10 bases between. The V gene's germline CDR1 is SGHRS and CDR2 YFSETQ. CDR3 length: 13 residues. The CDR3 DNA sequence: TGCGCCAGCAGCTTGGAACGACGGGGGACCCAGTACTTC. This sequence encodes CASSLERRGTQYF.

V usage is TRBV7-9 and J usage is TRBJ2-5, with TRBD2 as a possible D gene (6 bases). The CDR3 has 15 amino acids. V was cut by 3 bases and J by 4 bases, with 15 bases left in between. Germline V gene lookup returns CDR1 SEHNR and CDR2 FQNEAQ (reference sequence). The CDR3: CASSFYSGVGETQYF. CDR3 DNA: TGTGCCAGCAGCTTTTATTCGGGGGTCGGAGAGACCCAGTACTTC.

This chain links TRBV5-1 with TRBJ2-7; 8 bases map to TRBD1. V shed 4 bases and J 5 bases; nucleotides not matched to a gene: 8. CDR3 length equals 14 residues. Germline V gene data show CDR1 as SGHRS and CDR2 as YFSETQ. The CDR3 nucleotides are TGCGCCAGCAGCCTCAGGGGGCCGTTTGACGAGCAGTACTTC. Its translation is CASSLRGPFDEQYF.

The chain has TRBV11-2 and TRBJ2-5; TRBD2 aligns across 9 bases. CDR1 SGHAT and CDR2 FQNNGV come from the germline V gene. V gave up 1 base and J gave up 2 bases; unmatched junction bases: 8. This CDR3 region has 17 residues. CDR3 sequence reads: CASSLGMGSGGQETQYF. CDR3 bases: TGTGCCAGCAGCTTAGGGATGGGTAGCGGGGGTCAAGAGACCCAGTACTTC.

The chain employs TRBV2 and TRBJ2-7; 8 bases line up with TRBD1. The V and J ends lost 4 bases and 2 bases, in that order; junction bases with no gene match: 1. The germline V gene has CDR1 SNHLY and CDR2 FYNNEI. CDR3 size: 13 residues. In nucleotides, the CDR3 is TGTGCCAGCAGTGGGGGACAGGCCTACGAGCAGTACTTC. As protein: CASSGGQAYEQYF.

The chain recombines TRBV18 with TRBJ2-3, with a weak D call TRBD2 (6 bases). Germline V gene lookup returns CDR1 KGHSH and CDR2 LQKENI. Trimming shortened V by 4 bases and J by 0 bases, and 17 bases separated the two germline ends. The CDR3 runs 17 residues. In nucleotides, the CDR3 is TGTGCCAGCTCACGAGGTCCCAGCGGGCTTAGCACAGATACGCAGTATTTT. This codes for CASSRGPSGLSTDTQYF.